This entry concerns a single TCR beta chain. Its antigen is still unknown. The germline V gene has CDR1 DFQATT and CDR2 SNEGSKA (reference sequence). V was pared by 2 bases and J by 1 base, with 16 bases between. This CDR3 has 16 residues. This sample is drawn from a study of vaccination and CD4 T cells after COVID-19. The overall study: The post-COVID sampling time was a median 101 days after diagnosis, ranging from 35 to 161. Findings and caveats of the study: There was no significant change from approximately 23 to 38 median reactive clonotypes.

Treatment defined: 10-day PBMC culture with coronavirus spike peptide pools or control peptides (ViraFEST assay). TCR sequencing followed the expansion of antigen-specific T cells with peptide pools in ViraFEST. Cultured CD4+ T cells had their DNA profiled by the Oncomine TCR Beta short-read assay. Genomic DNA extraction was carried out from cultured CD4+ T cells. TCRdb itself ran the PCR reads through MiXCR, one entry per CDR3 protein. The sample lists thousands of distinct CDR3 sequences, around three fifths occurring once. The sequence came from a human donor who had recovered from COVID-19. This chain links TRBV20-1 with TRBJ2-3; a possible D gene is TRBD2 (6 bases). Sequencing input: CD4+ T cells from blood, cultured in vitro. The CDR3 loop reads CSARPGSRRGTDTQYF. CDR3 in DNA: TGCAGTGCTAGACCTGGGAGCAGGAGGGGCACAGATACGCAGTATTTT.